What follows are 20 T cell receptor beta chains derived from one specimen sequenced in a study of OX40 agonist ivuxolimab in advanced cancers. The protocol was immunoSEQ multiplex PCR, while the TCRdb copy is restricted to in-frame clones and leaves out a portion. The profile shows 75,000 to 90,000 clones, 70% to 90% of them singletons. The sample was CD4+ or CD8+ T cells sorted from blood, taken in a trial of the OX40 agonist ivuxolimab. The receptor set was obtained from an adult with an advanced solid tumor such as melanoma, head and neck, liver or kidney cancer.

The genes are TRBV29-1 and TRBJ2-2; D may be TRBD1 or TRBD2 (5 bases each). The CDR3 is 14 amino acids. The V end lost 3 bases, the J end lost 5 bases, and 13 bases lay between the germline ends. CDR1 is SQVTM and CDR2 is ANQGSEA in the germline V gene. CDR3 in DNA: TGCAGCGTTGAGAAGCTCAGGGAGACCGGGGAGCTGTTTTTT. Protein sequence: CSVEKLRETGELFF.

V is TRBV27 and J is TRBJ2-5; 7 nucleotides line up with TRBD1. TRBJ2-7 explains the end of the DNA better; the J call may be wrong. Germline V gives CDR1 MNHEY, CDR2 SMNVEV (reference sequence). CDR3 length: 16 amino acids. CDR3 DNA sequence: TGTGCCAGCAGTTTGTCCATCCCGGGACAGAGCTACGAGCAGTACTTC. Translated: CASSLSIPGQSYEQYF.

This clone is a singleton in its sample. The CDR3 DNA reads as TGTGCCAGCAGCAGGGGGCGATTCACAGATACGCAGTATTTT. This translates into CASSRGRFTDTQYF. This sequence joins TRBV27 and TRBJ2-3; 8 bases are shared with TRBD1. Germline CDR1 reads MNHEY; CDR2 reads SMNVEV (reference sequence). J lost 2 bases, V lost 6 bases, and 4 bases had no gene match. The CDR3 has 14 amino acids.

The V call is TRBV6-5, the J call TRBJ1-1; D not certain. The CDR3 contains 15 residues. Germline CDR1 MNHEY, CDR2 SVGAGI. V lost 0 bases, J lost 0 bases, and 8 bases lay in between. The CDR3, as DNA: TGTGCCAGCAGTTACTCGTCCGCGGTGAACACTGAAGCTTTCTTT. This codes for CASSYSSAVNTEAFF.

CDR3 in DNA: TGTGCCAGCAGCTGGGCCCCGGGGAGCACAGATACGCAGTATTTT. Translated, it gives CASSWAPGSTDTQYF. This chain uses TRBV5-4 with TRBJ2-3; D might be TRBD2 (5 bases). The CDR3 length is 15 residues. Germline V gives CDR1 SGHNT, CDR2 YYREEE (reference sequence). The V gene lost 3 bases and the J gene lost 0 bases, with 11 bases spanning the gap.

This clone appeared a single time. The CDR3 sequence is CASSLSGRNHLNYGYTF. The CDR3 DNA follows: TGTGCCAGCAGTTTATCGGGACGTAACCACCTTAACTATGGCTACACCTTC. The chain couples TRBV27 to TRBJ1-2; tentatively, D is TRBD1 (5 bases). CDR1 MNHEY and CDR2 SMNVEV come from the germline V gene (reference sequence). Deletions cut 0 bases from V and 1 base from J, with 15 bases between. The CDR3 runs 17 residues.

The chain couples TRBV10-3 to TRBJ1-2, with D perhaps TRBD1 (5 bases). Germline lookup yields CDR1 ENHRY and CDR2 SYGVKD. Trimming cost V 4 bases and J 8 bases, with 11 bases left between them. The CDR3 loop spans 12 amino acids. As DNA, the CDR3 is TGTGCCATCAGTGTGCAGGGTCTGGGCTACACCTTC. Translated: CAISVQGLGYTF.

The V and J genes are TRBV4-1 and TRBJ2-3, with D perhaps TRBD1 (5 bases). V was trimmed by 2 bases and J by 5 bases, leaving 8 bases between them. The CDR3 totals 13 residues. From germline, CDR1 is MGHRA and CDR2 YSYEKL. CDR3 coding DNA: TGCGCCAGCAGCCAACCGCAGGGAGATACGCAGTATTTT. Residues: CASSQPQGDTQYF.

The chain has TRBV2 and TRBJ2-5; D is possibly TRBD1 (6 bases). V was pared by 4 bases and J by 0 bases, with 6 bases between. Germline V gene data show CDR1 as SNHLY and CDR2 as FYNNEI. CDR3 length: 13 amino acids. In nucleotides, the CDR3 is TGTGCCAGCAGTGGACAGGACCAAGAGACCCAGTACTTC. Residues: CASSGQDQETQYF.

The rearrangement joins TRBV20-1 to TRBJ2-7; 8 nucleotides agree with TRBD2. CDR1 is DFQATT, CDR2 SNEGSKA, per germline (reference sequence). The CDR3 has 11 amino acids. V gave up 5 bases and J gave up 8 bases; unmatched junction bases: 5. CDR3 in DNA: TGCAGTGCTGGGGAGCGGGGGCAGCAGTACTTC. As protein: CSAGERGQQYF.

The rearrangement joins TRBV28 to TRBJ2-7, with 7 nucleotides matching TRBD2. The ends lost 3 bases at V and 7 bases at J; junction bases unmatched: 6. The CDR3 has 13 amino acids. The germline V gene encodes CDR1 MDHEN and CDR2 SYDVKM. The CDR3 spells CASSFGIAGEQYF. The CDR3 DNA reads TGTGCCAGCAGTTTCGGAATAGCGGGTGAGCAGTACTTC.

The CDR3 region is CASSLVGLAGWTGEQYF. The CDR3 DNA follows: TGCGCCAGCAGCTTGGTGGGACTAGCGGGTTGGACGGGGGAGCAGTACTTC. This chain joins TRBV5-1 and TRBJ2-7; TRBD2 matches 12 bases. Germline V CDR1 and CDR2: SGHRS, YFSETQ. This CDR3 contains 17 residues. With 0 bases clipped from V and 7 bases from J, the junction kept 11 bases outside the gene matches. The variable domain in full, with the rest retrieved from reference TRBV5-1 and TRBJ2-7, is KAGVTQTPRYLIKTRGQQVTLSCSPISGHRSVSWYQQTPGQGLQFLFEYFSETQRNKGNFPGRFSGRQFSNSRSEMNVSTLELGDSALYLCASSLVGLAGWTGEQYFGPGTRLTVT.

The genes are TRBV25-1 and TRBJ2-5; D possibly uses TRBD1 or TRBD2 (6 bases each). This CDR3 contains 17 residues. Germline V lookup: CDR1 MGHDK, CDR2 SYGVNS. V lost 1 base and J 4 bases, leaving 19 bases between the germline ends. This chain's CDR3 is CASSEWGPGAAGETQYF. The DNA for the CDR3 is TGTGCCAGCAGTGAATGGGGCCCGGGGGCGGCCGGAGAGACCCAGTACTTC.

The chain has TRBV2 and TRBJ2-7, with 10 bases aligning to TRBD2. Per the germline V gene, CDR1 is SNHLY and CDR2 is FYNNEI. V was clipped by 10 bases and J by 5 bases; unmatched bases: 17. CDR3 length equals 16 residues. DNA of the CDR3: TGTGCCAAGGGGGCTAGCGGGAGTTCACCTCCCCACGAGCAGTACTTC. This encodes CAKGASGSSPPHEQYF.

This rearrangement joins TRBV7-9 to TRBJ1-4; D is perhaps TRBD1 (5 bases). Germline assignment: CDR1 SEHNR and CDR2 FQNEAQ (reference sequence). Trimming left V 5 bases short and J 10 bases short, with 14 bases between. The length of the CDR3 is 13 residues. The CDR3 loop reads CASSPSGGGKLFF. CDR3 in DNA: TGTGCCAGCAGCCCATCGGGGGGTGGAAAACTGTTTTTT.

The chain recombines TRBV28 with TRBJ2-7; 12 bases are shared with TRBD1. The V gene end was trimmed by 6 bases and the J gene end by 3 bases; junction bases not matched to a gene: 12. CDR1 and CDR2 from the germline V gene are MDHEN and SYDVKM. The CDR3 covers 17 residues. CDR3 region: CASSTGQGASSVYEQYF. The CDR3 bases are TGTGCCAGCAGCACGGGACAGGGGGCGTCTAGTGTCTACGAGCAGTACTTC. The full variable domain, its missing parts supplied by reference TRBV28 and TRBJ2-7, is DVKVTQSSRYLVKRTGEKVFLECVQDMDHENMFWYRQDPGLGLRLIYFSYDVKMKEKGDIPEGYSVSREKKERFSLILESASTNQTSMYLCASSTGQGASSVYEQYFGPGTRLTVT.

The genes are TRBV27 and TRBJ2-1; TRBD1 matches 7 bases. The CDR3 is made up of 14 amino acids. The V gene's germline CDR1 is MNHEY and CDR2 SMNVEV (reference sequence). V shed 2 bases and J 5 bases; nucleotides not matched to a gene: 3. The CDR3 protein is CASSLRTGHNEQFF. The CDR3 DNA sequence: TGTGCCAGCAGTTTACGGACAGGACACAATGAGCAGTTCTTC.

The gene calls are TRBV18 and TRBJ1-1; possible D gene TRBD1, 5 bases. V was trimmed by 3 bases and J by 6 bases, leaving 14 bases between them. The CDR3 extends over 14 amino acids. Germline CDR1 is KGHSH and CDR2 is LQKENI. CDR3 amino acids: CASSPDRGRAEAFF. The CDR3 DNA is TGTGCCAGCTCACCGGATAGGGGTCGCGCTGAAGCTTTCTTT.

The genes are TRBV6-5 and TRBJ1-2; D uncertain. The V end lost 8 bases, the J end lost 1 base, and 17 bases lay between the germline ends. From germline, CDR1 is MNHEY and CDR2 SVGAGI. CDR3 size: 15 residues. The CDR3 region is CASGPSSRLNYGYTF. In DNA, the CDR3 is TGTGCCAGCGGGCCTTCTTCCCGCCTTAACTATGGCTACACCTTC.

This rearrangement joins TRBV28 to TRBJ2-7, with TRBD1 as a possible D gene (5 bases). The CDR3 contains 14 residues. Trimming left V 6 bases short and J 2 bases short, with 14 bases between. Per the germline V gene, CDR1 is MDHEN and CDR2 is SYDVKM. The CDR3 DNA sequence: TGTGCCAGCAGCTCCCCCACAGGCACCTACGAGCAGTACTTC. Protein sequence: CASSSPTGTYEQYF.